The entry that follows covers one T cell receptor beta chain sequence. Antigen unknown. Germline V gene lookup returns CDR1 LGHNA and CDR2 YSLEER. The length of the CDR3 is 16 residues. Trimming took 4 bases from V and 0 from J, leaving 12 bases between them. The data were produced by immunoSEQ multiplex PCR, yet TCRdb's version contains in-frame clones alone and is incomplete. The profile shows tens of thousands of clones, 90% to 95% of them singletons. This entry belongs to a study of graft-versus-host responses after intestinal transplantation. Study-wide context: Anti-thymocyte globulin induction preceded approximately three years of tacrolimus and steroid maintenance in all recipients.

The material was unstimulated CD8+ T cells sorted from spleen or lymph node cells, obtained before intestinal transplant. The sequence was collected from a human donor who received an intestinal transplant. V usage is TRBV4-3 and J usage is TRBJ2-2; no clear D. The CDR3 is CASSPPVASNTGELFF. Written as DNA, the CDR3 is TGCGCCAGCAGCCCCCCGGTTGCCTCGAACACCGGGGAGCTGTTTTTT.